This TCR beta chain was captured by sequencing in a study of blood T cell repertoires in COVID-19. At the level of the study: The United States, Italy and Spain supplied acute and convalescent COVID-19 samples. PBMCs, B-cell-depleted T cells, or T cells provided the cDNA or gDNA that made up the material.

Methods used by the authors: Using reference gene primer amplification, nucleated cell counts were estimated. TCRdb's copy holds only in-frame clones and misses some; the assay was immunoSEQ multiplex PCR. V, J and clone size are those of that table, while D and trimming were read from the DNA. The table includes tens of thousands of clones, roughly 80% detected once. This CDR3 region has 20 residues. Germline V CDR1 and CDR2: LGHDT, YNNKEL (reference sequence). V was pared by 2 bases and J by 0 bases, with 11 bases of the junction left unmatched. The sequence was obtained from a woman aged 45-65 years with active or convalescent COVID-19. The sample taken for sequencing was peripheral blood. This chain uses TRBV3-1 (or the pseudogene TRBV3-2) with TRBJ2-4; 12 bases fit TRBD2. CDR3 in DNA: TGTGCCAGCAGCCAAAGATGGCTAGCGGGAGGGGATTCAGCCAAAAACATTCAGTACTTC. It codes for CASSQRWLAGGDSAKNIQYF.